The 17 T cell receptor beta chains presented below share a single source sample, sequenced in a study of vaccination and CD4 T cells after COVID-19. Treatment reported: roughly 11-day PBMC culture with coronavirus spike peptide pools or control peptides (ViraFEST assay). Before the COVID-19 pandemic (2011-2018), CD4+ T cells were obtained from the unexposed donor. Sequenced with the Oncomine TCR Beta short-read assay was DNA taken from cultured CD4+ T cells. TCRdb re-derived calls from the PCR reads in MiXCR, one entry per CDR3 protein. The sample contains roughly 10,000 distinct CDR3 sequences, about 50% of which appear only once. Their target antigens are unknown. Sequenced sample: CD4+ T cells from blood, cultured in vitro. The receptors come from a human donor in good health.

This rearrangement joins TRBV25-1 to TRBJ2-3; 9 bases are shared with TRBD2. Per germline, CDR1 MGHDK and CDR2 SYGVNS. V shed 1 base and J 1 base; nucleotides not matched to a gene: 3. The CDR3 contains 16 residues. DNA of the CDR3: TGTGCCAGCAGTGAATTTTCTAGCGGGGGCACAGATACGCAGTATTTT. Its translation: CASSEFSSGGTDTQYF.

The sample holds a few counts of this clonotype. The rearrangement uses TRBV2 and TRBJ2-7, with D perhaps matching TRBD2 (6 bases). Germline V gives CDR1 SNHLY, CDR2 FYNNEI. The CDR3 has 13 amino acids. The V end was cut by 6 bases, the J end by 3 bases, with 12 bases between. CDR3 nucleotides: TGTGCCAGCAGGGGGGGTTACGACTACGAGCAGTACTTC. It specifies CASRGGYDYEQYF.

The rearrangement joins TRBV11-2 to TRBJ2-7; D assignment may be TRBD1 or TRBD2 (5 bases each). Trimming took 4 bases from V and 9 from J, leaving 13 bases between them. This CDR3 is 12 amino acids long. Germline loops: CDR1 SGHAT, CDR2 FQNNGV. As DNA, the CDR3 is TGTGCCAGCAGCTCCGGGTTGGGGGTGCAGTACTTC. The encoded protein is CASSSGLGVQYF.

The chain links TRBV19 to TRBJ2-3, with 10 nucleotides matching TRBD2. CDR3 length: 14 amino acids. Per germline, CDR1 LNHDA and CDR2 SQIVND (reference sequence). Trimming at V came to 2 bases and at J to 5 bases, leaving 1 base not matched to a gene. The CDR3 DNA follows: TGTGCCAGTAGTATAATAGCGGGAGGAGATACGCAGTATTTT. Protein sequence: CASSIIAGGDTQYF. The entire variable domain, with the rest obtained from reference TRBV19 and TRBJ2-3, is as follows: DGGITQSPKYLFRKEGQNVTLSCEQNLNHDAMYWYRQDPGQGLRLIYYSQIVNDFQKGDIAEGYSVSREKKESFPLTVTSAQKNPTAFYLCASSIIAGGDTQYFGPGTRLTVL.

This chain links TRBV2 with TRBJ1-6, with 7 bases matching TRBD1. With V trimmed by 6 bases and J by 7 bases, 12 bases remained unmatched. Germline V gene data show CDR1 as SNHLY and CDR2 as FYNNEI. CDR3 length: 16 amino acids. CDR3 residues: CASRPTRQGENSPLHF. CDR3 in DNA: TGTGCCAGCAGGCCGACACGACAGGGCGAAAATTCACCCCTCCACTTT. Full variable domain (rest looked up from reference TRBV2 and TRBJ1-6): EPEVTQTPSHQVTQMGQEVILRCVPISNHLYFYWYRQILGQKVEFLVSFYNNEISEKSEIFDDQFSVERPDGSNFTLKIRSTKLEDSAMYFCASRPTRQGENSPLHFGNGTRLTVT.

In this sample, this clonotype turned up a few times. CDR3 bases: TGTGCCAGCAGTTACTCGGTACAGGGTGGTCAGCCCCAGCATTTT. This gives the protein CASSYSVQGGQPQHF. V usage is TRBV6-5 and J usage is TRBJ1-5; D may be TRBD1 (6 bases). The CDR3 loop spans 15 amino acids. V dropped 0 bases and J dropped 6 bases, with 12 bases sitting between them. From germline, CDR1 is MNHEY and CDR2 SVGAGI.

V and J are TRBV12-3 or TRBV12-4 and TRBJ2-1, with 9 bases that match TRBD2. This CDR3 contains 15 residues. Trimming removed 6 bases from V and 7 bases from J; junction bases left unmatched: 10. The chain's CDR3 is CASRQLAGLGNEQFF. The CDR3 nucleotides read TGTGCCAGCAGACAACTAGCGGGCCTGGGGAATGAGCAGTTCTTC.

The CDR3: CSARGLAGGPIQETQYF. In DNA, the CDR3 is TGCAGTGCTAGAGGGCTAGCGGGGGGCCCCATCCAAGAGACCCAGTACTTC. The J gene is TRBJ2-5, the V gene TRBV20-1; TRBD2 aligns across 11 bases. After removal of 1 base from V and 1 base from J, the junction contained 8 bases not matched to a gene. The CDR3 totals 17 residues. Per the germline V gene, CDR1 is DFQATT and CDR2 is SNEGSKA (reference sequence).

The V gene is TRBV10-3, the J gene TRBJ2-2, with TRBD2 matching 7 bases. Germline V CDR1 and CDR2: ENHRY, SYGVKD. The V and J ends lost 11 bases and 6 bases, in that order; junction bases with no gene match: 12. The CDR3 extends over 14 amino acids. CDR3 loop: CALSGLGNSGELFF. For the CDR3, the DNA is TGTGCCCTTTCAGGACTAGGAAACTCCGGGGAGCTGTTTTTT.

CDR3 nucleotides: TGTGCCAGCAGTGAAACAGGGAATCGTGGCTACACCTTC. It encodes CASSETGNRGYTF. The V call is TRBV6-4, the J call TRBJ1-2, with TRBD1 as a possible D gene (6 bases). Germline V gene data show CDR1 as MRHNA and CDR2 as SNTAGT. Trimming removed 3 bases at V and 7 bases at J, with 12 bases between. The CDR3 is made up of 13 amino acids.

This clonotype turned up a few times. V and J are TRBV28 and TRBJ1-4; possible D gene TRBD1, 5 bases. Germline assignment: CDR1 MDHEN and CDR2 SYDVKM. CDR3 size: 13 residues. CDR3 sequence reads: CAGGEGTREKLFF. The CDR3 nucleotides read TGTGCTGGGGGGGAGGGAACGAGAGAAAAACTGTTTTTT. Filled out from reference TRBV28 and TRBJ1-4, the complete variable domain reads DVKVTQSSRYLVKRTGEKVFLECVQDMDHENMFWYRQDPGLGLRLIYFSYDVKMKEKGDIPEGYSVSREKKERFSLILESASTNQTSMYLCAGGEGTREKLFFGSGTQLSVL.

This sequence joins TRBV7-9 and TRBJ2-7; 10 positions agree with TRBD2. Germline CDR1 is SEHNR and CDR2 is FQNEAQ (reference sequence). The CDR3 covers 16 residues. The V gene end was trimmed by 3 bases and the J gene end by 4 bases; junction bases not matched to a gene: 9. CDR3 bases: TGTGCCAGCAGCTTCGCGGCTAGCGGGGGTCATTACGAGCAGTACTTC. Encoded protein: CASSFAASGGHYEQYF.

This clonotype was picked up a small number of times. The genes are TRBV7-9 and TRBJ1-5, with D unresolved. The length of the CDR3 is 14 residues. Per germline, CDR1 SEHNR and CDR2 FQNEAQ (reference sequence). The germline V and J ends were trimmed by 2 bases and 2 bases, with 7 bases remaining between them. CDR3 amino acids: CASSLMGGNQPQHF. The CDR3 region has the DNA TGTGCCAGCAGCTTAATGGGTGGCAATCAGCCCCAGCATTTT. Using reference TRBV7-9 and TRBJ1-5 for the parts outside the CDR3, the full variable domain is DTGVSQNPRHKITKRGQNVTFRCDPISEHNRLYWYRQTLGQGPEFLTYFQNEAQLEKSRLLSDRFSAERPKGSFSTLEIQRTEQGDSAMYLCASSLMGGNQPQHFGDGTRLSIL.

This rearrangement joins TRBV20-1 to TRBJ2-7, with D tentatively TRBD2 (6 bases). CDR1 is DFQATT, CDR2 SNEGSKA, per germline (reference sequence). This CDR3 is built from 13 residues. V lost 2 bases, J lost 3 bases, and 11 bases lay in between. The CDR3 DNA reads as TGCAGTGCTAGATTGCGGGAAAACTACGAGCAGTACTTC. It yields the protein CSARLRENYEQYF.

The gene calls are TRBV29-1 and TRBJ1-1; TRBD1 agrees at 7 bases. CDR3 length: 11 amino acids. Germline CDR1 is SQVTM and CDR2 is ANQGSEA. The trim removed 5 bases at V and 12 bases at J, leaving 9 bases unmatched. DNA for the CDR3: TGCAGCGTTCCGATACAGGGGCGAACTTTCTTT. Translating gives CSVPIQGRTFF.

This chain uses TRBV5-1 with TRBJ2-5; no clear D gene. This CDR3 region has 12 residues. CDR1 SGHRS and CDR2 YFSETQ come from the germline V gene. Deletions cut 3 bases from V and 2 bases from J, with 5 bases between. The CDR3 protein is CASSSRQETQYF. DNA of the CDR3: TGCGCCAGCAGCTCACGGCAAGAGACCCAGTACTTC.

This clonotype was picked up a small number of times. The chain combines TRBV7-2 with TRBJ1-1; D is perhaps TRBD1 (6 bases). The CDR3 extends over 14 amino acids. V lost 2 bases and J 6 bases, leaving 13 bases between the germline ends. Germline CDR1 SGHTA, CDR2 FQGNSA. The CDR3 bases are TGTGCCAGCAGCTTACGGGGGGCCGGGGCTGAAGCTTTCTTT. It yields the protein CASSLRGAGAEAFF.